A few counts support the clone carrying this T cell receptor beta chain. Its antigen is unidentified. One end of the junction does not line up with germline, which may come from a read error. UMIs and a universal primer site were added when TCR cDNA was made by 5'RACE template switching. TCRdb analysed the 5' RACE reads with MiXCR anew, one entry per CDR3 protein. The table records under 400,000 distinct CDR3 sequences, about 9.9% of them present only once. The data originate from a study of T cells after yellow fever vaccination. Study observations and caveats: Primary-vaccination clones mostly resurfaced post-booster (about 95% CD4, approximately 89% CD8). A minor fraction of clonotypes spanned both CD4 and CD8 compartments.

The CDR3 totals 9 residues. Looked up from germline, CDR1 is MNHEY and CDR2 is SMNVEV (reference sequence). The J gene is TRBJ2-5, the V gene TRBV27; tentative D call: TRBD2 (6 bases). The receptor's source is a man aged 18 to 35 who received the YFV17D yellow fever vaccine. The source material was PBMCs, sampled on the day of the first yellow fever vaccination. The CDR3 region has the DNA TGTGCCAGCAGACGACTAGGAAGCTTC. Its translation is CASRRLGSF.